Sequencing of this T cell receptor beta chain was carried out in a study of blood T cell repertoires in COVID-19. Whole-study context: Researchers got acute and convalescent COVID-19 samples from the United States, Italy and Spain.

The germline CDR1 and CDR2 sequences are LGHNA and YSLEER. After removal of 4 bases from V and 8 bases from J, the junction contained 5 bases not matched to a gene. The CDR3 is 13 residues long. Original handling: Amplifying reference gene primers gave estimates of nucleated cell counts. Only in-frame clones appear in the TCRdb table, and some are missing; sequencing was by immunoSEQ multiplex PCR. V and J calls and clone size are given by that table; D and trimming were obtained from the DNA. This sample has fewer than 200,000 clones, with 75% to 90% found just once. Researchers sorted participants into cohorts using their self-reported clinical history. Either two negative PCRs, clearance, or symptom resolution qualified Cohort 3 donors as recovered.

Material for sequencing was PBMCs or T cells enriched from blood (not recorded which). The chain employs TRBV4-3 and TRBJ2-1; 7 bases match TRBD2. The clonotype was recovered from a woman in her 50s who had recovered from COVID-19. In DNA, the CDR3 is TGCGCCAGCAGCCGGGGAGCGGGGTATGAGCAGTTCTTC. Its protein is CASSRGAGYEQFF.